This T cell receptor (beta chain) was captured in a study of T cell repertoires in cytomegalovirus infection. Looking at the study overall: Through public TCR beta signatures, both CMV infection and matching HLA type were indicated.

CDR3 length equals 20 residues. V gave up 0 bases and J gave up 3 bases, with 28 bases separating them. Germline V gives CDR1 SGHDT, CDR2 YYEEEE. Worth noting for this clonotype: Its antigen remains unidentified.

TCRdb re-called the reads through MiXCR, storing one row per CDR3 protein. This sample carries some 680,000 distinct CDR3 sequences, less than 40% of them seen once, and the ten largest clones take roughly 2.9%. Study-wide results and limits: HLA-C-restricted TCR beta clonotypes specific for CMV led the ex vivo response.

The V and J genes are TRBV5-6 and TRBJ2-7; either TRBD1 or TRBD2 may supply D (5 bases each). The TCR was taken from a human donor in good health (CMV status not recorded). Some clones in this sample may be carry-over from other donors' samples. The source material was PBMCs. The CDR3 reads CASSLGTGATRDPDRYEQYF. The CDR3 DNA reads TGTGCCAGCAGCTTGGGCACAGGCGCGACCCGGGATCCCGACCGCTACGAGCAGTACTTC.